The present entry profiles one T cell receptor (beta chain) with its context. Its antigen is undetermined. The entry originates in a study of PD-L1 blockade in urothelial cancer. Study background: Blood gave a median about 150,000 T cells. Notes on the study in general: Patients who had durable benefit saw their tumor-associated blood clones expand more at 3 weeks.

Into every PCR, synthetic TCR analog templates were spiked. Here immunoSEQ multiplex PCR was the method, and the copy in TCRdb shows in-frame clones only, minus some. The data hold roughly 42,000 clones, with more than 75% observed a single time. There are 15 residues in the CDR3. The V end lost 3 bases, the J end lost 1 base, and 12 bases lay between the germline ends. CDR1 and CDR2 (germline): MGHDK, SYGVNS. The clonotype comes from a man between 65 and 85 years old with urothelial cancer. Sequenced here: PBMCs, sampled around atezolizumab (anti-PD-L1) treatment. The chain has TRBV25-1 and TRBJ1-2, with D maybe TRBD1 (6 bases). In DNA form, the CDR3 reads TGTGCCAGCAGTGAGGGACATCGGGATAACTATGGCTACACCTTC. Its protein is CASSEGHRDNYGYTF.